This T cell receptor (beta chain) was identified in a study of CD8 T cells in ankylosing spondylitis. Findings of the study overall: Blood of patients with ankylosing spondylitis appeared to be characterized by a TCR beta motif of about eight highly homologous variants. Reportedly, significant enrichment of disease-linked clones occurred in matched ankylosing spondylitis synovial fluid.

The CDR3 is 18 amino acids. Germline CDR1 reads DFQATT; CDR2 reads SNEGSKA (reference sequence). Trimming removed 6 bases from V and 0 bases from J, with 24 bases in between. TCRdb re-analysed the 5' RACE reads in MiXCR, keeping a single row per CDR3 protein. The data contain 700,000 to 1,000,000 distinct CDR3 sequences, about an eighth of them singletons. This clonotype has more than one count but fewer than ten. Its specificity is not known. This clonotype originated in a male donor with ankylosing spondylitis. The material sequenced was blood, either unsorted or a sorted T cell fraction (not recorded which). The V and J genes are TRBV20-1 and TRBJ2-1; maybe TRBD2 (7 bases). The CDR3 loop is CSAGGHTQGYSSYNEQFF. In DNA, the CDR3 is TGCAGTGCCGGGGGGCACACCCAAGGTTACAGCTCCTACAATGAGCAGTTCTTC.